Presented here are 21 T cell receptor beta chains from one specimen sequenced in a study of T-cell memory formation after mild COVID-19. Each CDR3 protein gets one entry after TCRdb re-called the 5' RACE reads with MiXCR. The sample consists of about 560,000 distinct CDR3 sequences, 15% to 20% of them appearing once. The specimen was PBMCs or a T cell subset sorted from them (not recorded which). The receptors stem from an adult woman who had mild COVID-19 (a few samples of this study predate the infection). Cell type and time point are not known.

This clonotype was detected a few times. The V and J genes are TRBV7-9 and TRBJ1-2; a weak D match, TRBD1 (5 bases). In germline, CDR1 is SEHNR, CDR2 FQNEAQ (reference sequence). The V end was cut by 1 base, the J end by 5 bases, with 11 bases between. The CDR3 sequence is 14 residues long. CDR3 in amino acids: CASSLDEGKYGYTF. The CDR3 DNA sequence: TGTGCCAGCAGCTTAGACGAGGGGAAGTATGGCTACACCTTC. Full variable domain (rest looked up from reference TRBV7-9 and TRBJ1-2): DTGVSQNPRHKITKRGQNVTFRCDPISEHNRLYWYRQTLGQGPEFLTYFQNEAQLEKSRLLSDRFSAERPKGSFSTLEIQRTEQGDSAMYLCASSLDEGKYGYTFGSGTRLTVV.

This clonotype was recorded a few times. CDR3 residues: CSARRGLNYGYTF. The CDR3 DNA follows: TGCAGTGCTCGCAGGGGGCTTAACTATGGCTACACCTTC. This chain uses TRBV20-1 with TRBJ1-2; 8 bases align to TRBD1. The CDR3 totals 13 residues. The junction had 3 bases not matched to a gene; V was cut back by 5 bases and J by 1 base. CDR1 and CDR2 (germline): DFQATT, SNEGSKA (reference sequence).

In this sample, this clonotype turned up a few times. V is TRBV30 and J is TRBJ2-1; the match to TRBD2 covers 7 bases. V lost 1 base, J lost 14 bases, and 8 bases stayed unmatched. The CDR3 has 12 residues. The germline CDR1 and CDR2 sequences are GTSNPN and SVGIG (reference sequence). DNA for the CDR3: TGTGCCTGGAGTGATGTAGCGGGCAGGGAGTTCTTC. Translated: CAWSDVAGREFF.

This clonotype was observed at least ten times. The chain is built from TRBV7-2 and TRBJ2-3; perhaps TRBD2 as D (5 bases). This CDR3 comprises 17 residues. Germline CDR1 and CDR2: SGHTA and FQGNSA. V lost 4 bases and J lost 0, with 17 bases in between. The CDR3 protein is CASSSQGLLRSTDTQYF. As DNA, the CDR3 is TGTGCCAGCAGCTCACAAGGACTTCTTCGGAGCACAGATACGCAGTATTTT.

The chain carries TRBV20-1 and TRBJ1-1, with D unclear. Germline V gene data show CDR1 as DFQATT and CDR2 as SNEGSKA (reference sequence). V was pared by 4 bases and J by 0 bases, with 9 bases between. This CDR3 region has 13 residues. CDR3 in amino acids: CSATETVNTEAFF. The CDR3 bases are TGCAGTGCTACTGAGACCGTGAACACTGAAGCTTTCTTT.

Here the CDR3 DNA reads TGTGCCAGAGATGGACAGCTGAACACTGAAGCTTTCTTT. Translation: CARDGQLNTEAFF. The rearrangement uses TRBV2 and TRBJ1-1; the D gene is possibly TRBD1 (6 bases). This CDR3 is built from 13 residues. Deletions cut 9 bases from V and 0 bases from J, with 11 bases between. Germline loops: CDR1 SNHLY, CDR2 FYNNEI.

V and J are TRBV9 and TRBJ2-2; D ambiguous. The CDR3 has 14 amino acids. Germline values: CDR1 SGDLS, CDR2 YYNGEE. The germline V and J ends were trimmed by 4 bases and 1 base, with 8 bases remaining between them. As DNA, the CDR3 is TGTGCCAGCAGCCCTAAACTGAACACCGGGGAGCTGTTTTTT. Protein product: CASSPKLNTGELFF.

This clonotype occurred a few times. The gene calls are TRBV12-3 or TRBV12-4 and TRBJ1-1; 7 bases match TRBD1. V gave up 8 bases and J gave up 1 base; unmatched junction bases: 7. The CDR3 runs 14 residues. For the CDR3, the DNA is TGTGCCAGCCGACTCGGGACAGCGAACACTGAAGCTTTCTTT. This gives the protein CASRLGTANTEAFF.

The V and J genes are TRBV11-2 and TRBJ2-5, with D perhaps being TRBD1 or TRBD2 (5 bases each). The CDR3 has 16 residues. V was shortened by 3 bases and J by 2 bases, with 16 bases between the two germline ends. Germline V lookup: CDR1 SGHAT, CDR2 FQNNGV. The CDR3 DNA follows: TGTGCCAGCAGCTTTCAGGGACCTCTGCCTCAAGAGACCCAGTACTTC. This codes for CASSFQGPLPQETQYF.

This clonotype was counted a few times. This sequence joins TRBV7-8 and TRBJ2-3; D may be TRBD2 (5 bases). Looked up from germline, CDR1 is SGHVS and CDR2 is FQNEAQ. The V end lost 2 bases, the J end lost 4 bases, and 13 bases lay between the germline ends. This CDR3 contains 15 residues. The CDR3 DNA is TGTGCCAGCAGCTTAAGCGGTATTGCGGCAGATACGCAGTATTTT. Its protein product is CASSLSGIAADTQYF.

The CDR3 here is CASGLQLQAPGEQFF. CDR3 DNA: TGTGCTAGTGGTTTGCAATTGCAAGCCCCGGGCGAGCAGTTCTTC. The chain couples TRBV12-5 to TRBJ2-1; D unclear. The V and J ends lost 2 bases and 10 bases respectively, with 18 bases between them. The CDR3 is 15 amino acids. Per the germline V gene, CDR1 is LGHNT and CDR2 is FRNRAP.

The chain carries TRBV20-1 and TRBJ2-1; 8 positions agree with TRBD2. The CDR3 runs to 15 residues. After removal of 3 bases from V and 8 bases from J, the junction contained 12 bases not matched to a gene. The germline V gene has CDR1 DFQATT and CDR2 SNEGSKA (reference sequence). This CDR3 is CSARGHLLADDEQFF. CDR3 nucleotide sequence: TGCAGTGCTAGGGGCCACTTACTAGCGGACGATGAGCAGTTCTTC.

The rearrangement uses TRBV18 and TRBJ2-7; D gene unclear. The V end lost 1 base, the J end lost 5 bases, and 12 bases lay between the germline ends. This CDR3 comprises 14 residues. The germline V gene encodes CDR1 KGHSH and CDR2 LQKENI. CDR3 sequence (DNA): TGTGCCAGCTCACCACTGGGGAAGAGGAACGAGCAGTACTTC. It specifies CASSPLGKRNEQYF. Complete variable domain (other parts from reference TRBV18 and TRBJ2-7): NAGVMQNPRHLVRRRGQEARLRCSPMKGHSHVYWYRQLPEEGLKFMVYLQKENIIDESGMPKERFSAEFPKEGPSILRIQQVVRGDSAAYFCASSPLGKRNEQYFGPGTRLTVT.

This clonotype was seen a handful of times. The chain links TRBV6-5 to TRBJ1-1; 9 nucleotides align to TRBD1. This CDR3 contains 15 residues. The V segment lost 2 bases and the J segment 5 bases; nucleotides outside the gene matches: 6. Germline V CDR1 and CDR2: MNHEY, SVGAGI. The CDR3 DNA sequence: TGTGCCAGCAGTTACACGGGACAGGGAAGGACTGAAGCTTTCTTT. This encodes CASSYTGQGRTEAFF.

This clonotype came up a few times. CDR3 residues: CASSYYTSGPRDGELFF. Written as DNA, the CDR3 is TGTGCCAGCAGTTACTATACTAGCGGCCCTAGGGACGGGGAGCTGTTTTTT. The chain uses TRBV6-6 and TRBJ2-2, with TRBD2 identical over 8 bases. Germline trimming cut 1 base from V and 7 bases from J; bases unmatched to any gene: 11. CDR1 is MNHNY, CDR2 SVGAGI, per germline (reference sequence). The CDR3 is 17 amino acids.

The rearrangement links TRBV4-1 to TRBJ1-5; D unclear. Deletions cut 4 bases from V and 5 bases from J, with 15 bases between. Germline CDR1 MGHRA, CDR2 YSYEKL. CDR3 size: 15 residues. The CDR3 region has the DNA TGCGCCAGCAGCCCGCTCTGGCCTACCTATCAGCCCCAGCATTTT. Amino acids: CASSPLWPTYQPQHF.

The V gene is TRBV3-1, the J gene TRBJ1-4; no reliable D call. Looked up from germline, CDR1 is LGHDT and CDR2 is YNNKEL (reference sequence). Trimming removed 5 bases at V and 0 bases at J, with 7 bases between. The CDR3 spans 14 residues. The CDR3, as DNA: TGTGCCAGCAGCTCCGGAACAACTAATGAAAAACTGTTTTTT. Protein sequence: CASSSGTTNEKLFF.

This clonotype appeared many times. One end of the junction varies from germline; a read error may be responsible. The CDR3 protein is CATRRGGPDRNTGELFF. CDR3 nucleotides: TGTGCCACCAGGAGAGGGGGCCCTGACAGGAACACCGGGGAGCTGTTTTTT. This sequence joins TRBV15 and TRBJ2-2; TRBD1 agrees at 7 bases. This CDR3 spans 17 amino acids. The V gene's germline CDR1 is LNHNV and CDR2 YYDKDF (reference sequence).

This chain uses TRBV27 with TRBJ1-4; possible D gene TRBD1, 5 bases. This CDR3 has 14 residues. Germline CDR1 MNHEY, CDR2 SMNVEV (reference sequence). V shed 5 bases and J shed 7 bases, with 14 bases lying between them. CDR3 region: CASSKTWGGEKLFF. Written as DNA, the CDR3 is TGTGCCAGCAGTAAGACCTGGGGGGGTGAAAAACTGTTTTTT.

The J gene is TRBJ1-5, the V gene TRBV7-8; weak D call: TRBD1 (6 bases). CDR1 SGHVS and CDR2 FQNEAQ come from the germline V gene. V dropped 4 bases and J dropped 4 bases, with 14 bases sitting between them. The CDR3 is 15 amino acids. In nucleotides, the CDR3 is TGTGCCAGCAGCTCGTCCGGGACACTGAATCAGCCCCAGCATTTT. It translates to CASSSSGTLNQPQHF.

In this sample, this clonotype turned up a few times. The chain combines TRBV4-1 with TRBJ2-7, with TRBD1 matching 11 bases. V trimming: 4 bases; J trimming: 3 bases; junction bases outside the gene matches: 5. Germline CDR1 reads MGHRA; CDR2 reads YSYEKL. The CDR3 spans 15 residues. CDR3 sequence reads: CASSRTGGADYEQYF. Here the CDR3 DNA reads TGCGCCAGCAGCCGGACAGGGGGCGCAGACTACGAGCAGTACTTC.